The 11 T cell receptor beta chains reported below all come from one sample, sequenced in a study of blood T cells in healthy people across ages. Primers used in a second PCR of roughly 6 to 11 cycles were a sample-barcoded 5' primer and a J-beta primer mix. TCRdb reanalysed the 5' RACE reads using MiXCR and keeps one entry per CDR3 protein. The sample has roughly 800,000 distinct CDR3 sequences, 35% to 40% seen once. The sequencing sample was made of blood. The receptors derive from a man between 18 and 29 years old in good health.

A word on this clonotype: A much larger clone differs from this one at a single base, so this may be a read error. The V call is TRBV29-1, the J call TRBJ2-5; 8 bases are shared with TRBD1. Germline V lookup: CDR1 SQVTM, CDR2 ANQGSEA. The CDR3 length is 14 residues. The CDR3 sequence is CGTTDRVSQETQYF. CDR3 bases: TGCGGCACCACGGACAGGGTGTCCCAAGAGACCCAGTACTTC.

This clonotype was picked up a small number of times. This rearrangement joins TRBV6-5 to TRBJ2-5, with TRBD1 identical over 7 bases. The V gene end was trimmed by 6 bases and the J gene end by 7 bases; junction bases not matched to a gene: 11. This CDR3 comprises 14 residues. Germline CDR1 is MNHEY and CDR2 is SVGAGI. The CDR3 nucleotides are TGTGCCAGCAGACCGGGACAGCCAAGAGCGACCCAGTACTTC. As protein: CASRPGQPRATQYF.

This clonotype has at least ten counts. The chain employs TRBV3-1 and TRBJ2-3, with D hard to call. The CDR3 consists of 16 residues. Trimming removed 2 bases at V and 5 bases at J, with 17 bases between. Germline assignment: CDR1 LGHDT and CDR2 YNNKEL (reference sequence). CDR3 DNA: TGTGCCAGCAGCCAACTTACGGCAGACCCTCGAGATACGCAGTATTTT. Residues: CASSQLTADPRDTQYF.

The chain has TRBV20-1 and TRBJ2-1; TRBD1 aligns across 10 bases. With 0 bases clipped from V and 9 bases from J, the junction kept 14 bases outside the gene matches. CDR3 length equals 17 residues. Germline V CDR1 and CDR2: DFQATT, SNEGSKA (reference sequence). CDR3 sequence: CSARDLRRGQGSGEQFF. CDR3 bases: TGCAGTGCTAGAGATCTTAGAAGGGGACAGGGGTCGGGTGAGCAGTTCTTC.

V is TRBV7-3 and J is TRBJ2-3; maybe TRBD2 (7 bases). Trimming removed 5 bases from V and 5 bases from J, with 17 bases in between. This CDR3 is 15 amino acids long. CDR1 SGHTA and CDR2 FQGTGA come from the germline V gene. The DNA of the CDR3 is TGTGCCAGCAGCGTTGATGGGGGGGCGGGAGATACGCAGTATTTT. Protein product: CASSVDGGAGDTQYF.

In this sample, this clonotype turned up a few times. V usage is TRBV13 and J usage is TRBJ2-1; 10 bases are a match to TRBD2. In germline, CDR1 is PRHDT, CDR2 FYEKMQ (reference sequence). The V gene end was trimmed by 5 bases and the J gene end by 4 bases; junction bases not matched to a gene: 5. The CDR3 contains 15 residues. The CDR3 region has the DNA TGTGCCAGCAGCCAAGGACTAGCGGTATACAATGAGCAGTTCTTC. Protein product: CASSQGLAVYNEQFF.

Remarks on this clonotype: The junction does not match germline at one end; this may be a read error. This chain links TRBV10-3 with TRBJ1-2; D remains ambiguous. The CDR3 has 14 residues. CDR1 and CDR2 from the germline V gene are ENHRY and SYGVKD. CDR3 bases: TGTGCCATCAGTGAAGGCGGAACTAACCATGGCTACACCTTC. Amino acid sequence: CAISEGGTNHGYTF.

This clonotype was recorded a few times. V gene TRBV24-1 combines with J gene TRBJ2-1; 7 bases match TRBD2. The CDR3 spans 14 residues. The V gene end was trimmed by 10 bases and the J gene end by 4 bases; junction bases not matched to a gene: 9. Germline V gene sequence: CDR1 KGHDR, CDR2 SFDVKD. As DNA, the CDR3 is TGTGCCACGGGCCGGCTAGCGGCATACAATGAGCAGTTCTTC. This encodes CATGRLAAYNEQFF.

The chain combines TRBV20-1 with TRBJ1-3; D unclear. Germline CDR1 is DFQATT and CDR2 is SNEGSKA (reference sequence). V lost 5 bases, J lost 6 bases, and 17 bases lay in between. The CDR3 runs 14 residues. CDR3 region: CSAWAPGRENTIYF. In DNA, the CDR3 is TGCAGTGCTTGGGCGCCCGGGCGAGAAAACACCATATATTTT.

The genes are TRBV14 and TRBJ2-3; D perhaps matches TRBD2 (7 bases). Germline V gives CDR1 SGHDN, CDR2 FVKESK. The CDR3 sequence is 15 residues long. V was pared by 0 bases and J by 10 bases, with 17 bases between. CDR3 region: CASSQDLRGGESQYF. CDR3 nucleotides: TGTGCCAGCAGCCAAGATTTACGAGGGGGGGAATCGCAGTATTTT.

The CDR3: CSVFDRVHEQYF. Written as DNA, the CDR3 is TGCAGCGTTTTCGACAGGGTCCACGAGCAGTACTTC. This chain connects TRBV29-1 to TRBJ2-7; 7 nucleotides agree with TRBD1. The CDR3 is 12 amino acids. Germline CDR1 is SQVTM and CDR2 is ANQGSEA. V dropped 5 bases and J dropped 5; count of bases not matched to a gene: 6.